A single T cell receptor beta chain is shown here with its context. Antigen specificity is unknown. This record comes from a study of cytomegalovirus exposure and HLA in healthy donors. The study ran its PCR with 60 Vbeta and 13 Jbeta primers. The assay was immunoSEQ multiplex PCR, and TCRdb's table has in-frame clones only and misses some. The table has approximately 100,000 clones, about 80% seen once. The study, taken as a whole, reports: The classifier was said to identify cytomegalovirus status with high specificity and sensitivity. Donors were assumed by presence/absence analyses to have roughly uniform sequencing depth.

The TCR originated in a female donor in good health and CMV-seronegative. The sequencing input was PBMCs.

CDR3 bases: TGCGCCAGCAGTGAGTCCGTCGCCAACACCAAAGAGACCCAGTACTTC. The encoded protein is CASSESVANTKETQYF. The chain couples TRBV10-2 to TRBJ2-5; D ambiguous. Germline CDR1 reads WSHSY; CDR2 reads SAAADI. The V and J ends lost 0 bases and 3 bases respectively, with 14 bases between them. The CDR3 runs to 16 residues.